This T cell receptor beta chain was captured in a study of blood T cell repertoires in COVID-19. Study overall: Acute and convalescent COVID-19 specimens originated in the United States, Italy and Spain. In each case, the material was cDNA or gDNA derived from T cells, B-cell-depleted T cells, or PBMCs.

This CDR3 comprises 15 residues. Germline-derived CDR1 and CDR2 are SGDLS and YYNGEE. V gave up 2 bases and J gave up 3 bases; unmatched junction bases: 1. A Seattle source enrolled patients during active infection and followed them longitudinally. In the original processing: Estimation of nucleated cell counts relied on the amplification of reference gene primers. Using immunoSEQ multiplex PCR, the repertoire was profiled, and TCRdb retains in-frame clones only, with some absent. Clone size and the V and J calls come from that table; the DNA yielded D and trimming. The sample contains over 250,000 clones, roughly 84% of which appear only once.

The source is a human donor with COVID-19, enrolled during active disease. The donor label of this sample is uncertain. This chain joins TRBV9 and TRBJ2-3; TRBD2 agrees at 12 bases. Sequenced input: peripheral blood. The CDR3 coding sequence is TGTGCCAGCAGCGTCGGACTAGCGGGAACAGATACGCAGTATTTT. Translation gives CASSVGLAGTDTQYF. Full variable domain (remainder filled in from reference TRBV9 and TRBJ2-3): DSGVTQTPKHLITATGQRVTLRCSPRSGDLSVYWYQQSLDQGLQFLIQYYNGEERAKGNILERFSAQQFPDLHSELNLSSLELGDSALYFCASSVGLAGTDTQYFGPGTRLTVL.